This TCR beta chain was sequenced for a study of OX40 agonist ivuxolimab in advanced cancers. Study overall: Males comprised 70% to 90% of the group, whose mean age was about 60 years (range about 20 to 90).

The assay was immunoSEQ multiplex PCR, and TCRdb's table has in-frame clones only and misses some. The sample lists under 85,000 clones; around nine tenths were seen once. Overall study results and limits: CD8+ T cells showed, on average, more clonal expansion than CD4+ cells. Antigens targeted by the expanded peripheral T cells were not determined.

This clone has just one count. The antigen remains undetermined. The TCR originated in an adult with an advanced solid tumor such as melanoma, head and neck, liver or kidney cancer. The starting material was CD4+ or CD8+ T cells sorted from blood, obtained in a trial of the OX40 agonist ivuxolimab.

CDR3 DNA sequence: TGTGCCAGCAGGGGTAGGGTCGGTCTCCAAGAGACCCAGTACTTC. It encodes CASRGRVGLQETQYF. The chain couples TRBV27 to TRBJ2-5; D is undetermined. This CDR3 region has 15 residues. CDR1 is MNHEY, CDR2 SMNVEV, per germline (reference sequence). V was shortened by 6 bases and J by 1 base, with 15 bases between the two germline ends.